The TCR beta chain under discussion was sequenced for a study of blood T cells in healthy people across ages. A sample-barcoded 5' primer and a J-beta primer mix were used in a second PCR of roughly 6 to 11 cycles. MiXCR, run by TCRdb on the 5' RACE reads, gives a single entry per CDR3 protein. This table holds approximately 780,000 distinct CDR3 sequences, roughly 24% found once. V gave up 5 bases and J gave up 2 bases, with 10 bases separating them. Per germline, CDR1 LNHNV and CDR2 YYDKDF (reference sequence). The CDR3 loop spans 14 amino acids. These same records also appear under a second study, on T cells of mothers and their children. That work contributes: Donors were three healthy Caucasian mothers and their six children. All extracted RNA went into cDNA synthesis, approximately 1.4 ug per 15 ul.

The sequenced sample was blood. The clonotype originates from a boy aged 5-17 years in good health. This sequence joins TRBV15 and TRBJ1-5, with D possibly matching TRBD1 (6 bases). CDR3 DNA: TGTGCCACCAGCCTTTACAGGGGCAATCAGCCCCAGCATTTT. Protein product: CATSLYRGNQPQHF.